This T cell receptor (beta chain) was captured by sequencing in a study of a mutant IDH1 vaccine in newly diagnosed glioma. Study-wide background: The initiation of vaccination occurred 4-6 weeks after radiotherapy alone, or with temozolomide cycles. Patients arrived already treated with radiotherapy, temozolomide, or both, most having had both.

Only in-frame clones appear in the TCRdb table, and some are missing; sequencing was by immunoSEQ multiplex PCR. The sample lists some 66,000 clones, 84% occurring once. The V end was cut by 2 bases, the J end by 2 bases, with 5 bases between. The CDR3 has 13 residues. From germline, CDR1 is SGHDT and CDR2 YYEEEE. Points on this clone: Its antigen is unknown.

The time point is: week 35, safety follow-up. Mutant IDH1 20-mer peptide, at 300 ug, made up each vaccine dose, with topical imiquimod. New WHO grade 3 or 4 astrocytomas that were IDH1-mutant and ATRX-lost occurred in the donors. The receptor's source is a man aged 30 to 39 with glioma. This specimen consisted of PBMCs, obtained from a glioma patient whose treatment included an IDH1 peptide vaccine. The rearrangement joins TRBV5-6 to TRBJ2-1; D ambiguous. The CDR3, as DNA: TGTGCCAGCAGCTTTGCGCCCTACAATGAGCAGTTCTTC. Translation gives CASSFAPYNEQFF.